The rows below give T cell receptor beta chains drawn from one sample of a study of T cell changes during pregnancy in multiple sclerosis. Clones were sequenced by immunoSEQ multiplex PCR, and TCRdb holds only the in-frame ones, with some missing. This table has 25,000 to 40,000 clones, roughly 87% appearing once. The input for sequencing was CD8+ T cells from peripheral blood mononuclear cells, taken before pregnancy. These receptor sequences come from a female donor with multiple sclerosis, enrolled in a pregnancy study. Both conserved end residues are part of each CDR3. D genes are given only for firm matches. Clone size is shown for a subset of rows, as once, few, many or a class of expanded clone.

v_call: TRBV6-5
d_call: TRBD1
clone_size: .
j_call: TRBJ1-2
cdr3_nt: TGTGCCAGCAGTTGGGACAGGGAATCAGGCTACACCTTC
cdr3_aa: CASSWDRESGYTF

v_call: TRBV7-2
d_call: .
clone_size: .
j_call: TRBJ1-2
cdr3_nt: TGTGCCAGCAGCTTACAGGAAAACTATGGCTACACCTTC
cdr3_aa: CASSLQENYGYTF

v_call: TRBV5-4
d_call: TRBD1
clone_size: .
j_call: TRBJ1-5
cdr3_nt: TGTGCCAGCAGTTCCTGTTTCGACCAGGGACAGGGGATTGATCAGCCCCAGCATTTT
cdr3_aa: CASSSCFDQGQGIDQPQHF

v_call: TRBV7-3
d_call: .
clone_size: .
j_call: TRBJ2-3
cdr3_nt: TGTGCCAGCAGCCCCGGAGGGCCCACAGATACGCAGTATTTT
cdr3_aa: CASSPGGPTDTQYF

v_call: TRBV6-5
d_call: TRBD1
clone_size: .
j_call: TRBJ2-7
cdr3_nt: TGTGCCAGCAGTTACTCGGCCGGGACAGCGTCCTACGAGCAGTACTTC
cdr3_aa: CASSYSAGTASYEQYF

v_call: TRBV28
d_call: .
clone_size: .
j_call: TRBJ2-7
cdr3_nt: TGTGCCAGCAGCCATGAACCGGGACACTCAACCTACGAGCAGTACTTC
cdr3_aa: CASSHEPGHSTYEQYF

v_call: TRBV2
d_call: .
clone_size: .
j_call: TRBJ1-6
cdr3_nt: TGTGCCAGCAGTGAATGGCGGCTGGACAGTAATTCACCCCTCCACTTT
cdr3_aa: CASSEWRLDSNSPLHF

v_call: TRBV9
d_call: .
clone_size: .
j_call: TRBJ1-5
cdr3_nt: TGTGCCAGCAGCGTAGGGAGTAGCAATCAGCCCCAGCATTTT
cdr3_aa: CASSVGSSNQPQHF

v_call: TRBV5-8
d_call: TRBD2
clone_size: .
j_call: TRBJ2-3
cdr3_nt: TGTGCCAGCAGCTTGGAGCTAGCGGGAGCCCCTTTT
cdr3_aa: CASSLELAGAPF

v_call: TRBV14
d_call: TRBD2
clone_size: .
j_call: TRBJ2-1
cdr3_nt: TGTGCCAGCGGTGACGTTAGCGGGAGTTTAAATGAGCAGTTCTTC
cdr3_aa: CASGDVSGSLNEQFF

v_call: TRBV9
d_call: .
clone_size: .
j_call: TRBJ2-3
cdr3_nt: TGTGCCAGCAGCGTAGGCCAGGGCTCAGATACGCAGTATTTT
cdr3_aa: CASSVGQGSDTQYF

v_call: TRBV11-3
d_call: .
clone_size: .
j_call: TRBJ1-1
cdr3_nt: TGTGCCAGCGGGGGCCAGGGTATGAACACTGAAGCTTTCTTT
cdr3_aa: CASGGQGMNTEAFF

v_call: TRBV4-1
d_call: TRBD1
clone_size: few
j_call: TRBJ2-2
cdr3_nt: TGCGCCAGCAGCCAAGCCAGGGACAGCAACACCGGGGAGCTGTTTTTT
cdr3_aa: CASSQARDSNTGELFF

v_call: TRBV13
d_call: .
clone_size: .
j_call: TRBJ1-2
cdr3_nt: TGTGCCAGCAGCTCGACAGGTTCTAACTATGGCTACACCTTC
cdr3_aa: CASSSTGSNYGYTF

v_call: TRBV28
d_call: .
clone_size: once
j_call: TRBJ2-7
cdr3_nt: TGTGCCAGCAGTTCCCTGGTAACGAGGGAGACGTACGAGCAGTACTTC
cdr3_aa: CASSSLVTRETYEQYF

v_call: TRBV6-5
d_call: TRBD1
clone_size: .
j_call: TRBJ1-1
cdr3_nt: TGTGCCAGCCGCCTGGGACAGCGGAACACTGAAGCTTTCTTT
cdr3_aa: CASRLGQRNTEAFF

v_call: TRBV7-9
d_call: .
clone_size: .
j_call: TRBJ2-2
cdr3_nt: TGTGCCAGCAGCCCTACCTACAGGGTAAGTAGGGGGACCGGGGAGCTGTTTTTT
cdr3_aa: CASSPTYRVSRGTGELFF

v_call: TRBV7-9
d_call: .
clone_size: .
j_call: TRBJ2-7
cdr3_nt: TGTGCCAGCAGCTTACTGAGCGGGACAAGCTCCTACGAGCAGTACTTC
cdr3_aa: CASSLLSGTSSYEQYF

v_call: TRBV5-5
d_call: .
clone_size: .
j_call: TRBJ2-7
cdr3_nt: TGTGCCAGCAGCTTGGGGGTTCGATCGGGGTACGAGCAGTACTTC
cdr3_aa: CASSLGVRSGYEQYF

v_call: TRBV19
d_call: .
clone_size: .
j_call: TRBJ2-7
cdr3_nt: TGTGCCAGTGGCCCCCGGGGAAACCCTACCTACGAGCAGTACTTC
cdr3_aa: CASGPRGNPTYEQYF

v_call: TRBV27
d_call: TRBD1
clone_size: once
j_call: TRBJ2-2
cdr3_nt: TGTGCCAGCAGTGGAATACCGGGACAGGACACCGGGGAGCTGTTTTTT
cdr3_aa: CASSGIPGQDTGELFF

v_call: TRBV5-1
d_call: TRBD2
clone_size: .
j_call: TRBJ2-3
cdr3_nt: TGCGCCAGCAGCTGGACTAGCGCGACAGATACGCAGTATTTT
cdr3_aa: CASSWTSATDTQYF

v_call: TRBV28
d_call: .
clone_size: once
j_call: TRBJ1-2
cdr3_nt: TGTGCCAGCAGTTTTGAGGAGGGGGGGGCGCAGGGCTACACCTTC
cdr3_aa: CASSFEEGGAQGYTF

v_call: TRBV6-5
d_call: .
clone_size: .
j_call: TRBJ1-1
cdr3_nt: TGTGCCAGCACACGGCCGGGGAACACTGAAGCTTTCTTT
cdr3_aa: CASTRPGNTEAFF

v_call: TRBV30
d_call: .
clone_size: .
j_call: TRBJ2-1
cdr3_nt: TGTGCTCTGGGGTGGACTGGCGAGCAGTTCTTC
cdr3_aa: CALGWTGEQFF

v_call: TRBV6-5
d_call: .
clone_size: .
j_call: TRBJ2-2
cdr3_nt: TGTGCCAGCAGACTTTCCGGGGAAGGCACCGGGGAGCTGTTTTTT
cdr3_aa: CASRLSGEGTGELFF

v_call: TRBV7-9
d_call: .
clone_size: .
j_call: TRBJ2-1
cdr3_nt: TGTGCCAGCAGCCCAGGGGTTCGCGATGAGCAGTTCTTC
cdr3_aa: CASSPGVRDEQFF

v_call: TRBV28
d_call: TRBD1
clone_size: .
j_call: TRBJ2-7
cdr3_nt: TGTGCCAGCAGTTTAGGTCTCGGACAGGATGCCTACGAGCAGTACTTC
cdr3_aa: CASSLGLGQDAYEQYF

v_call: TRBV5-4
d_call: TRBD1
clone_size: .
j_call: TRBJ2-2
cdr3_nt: TGTGCCAGCAGCTCCGGACAGGGCGAGGCCGGGGAGCTGTTTTTT
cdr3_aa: CASSSGQGEAGELFF

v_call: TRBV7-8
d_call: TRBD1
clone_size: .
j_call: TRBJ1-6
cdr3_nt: TGTGCCAGCAGCTCGAGGACAGGGGGCGTTGAGCCCCTCCACTTT
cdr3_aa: CASSSRTGGVEPLHF

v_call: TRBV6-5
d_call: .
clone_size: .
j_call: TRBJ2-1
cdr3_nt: TGTGCCAGCACCCTACAGGGTTCAGGGGAGCAGTTCTTC
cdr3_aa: CASTLQGSGEQFF

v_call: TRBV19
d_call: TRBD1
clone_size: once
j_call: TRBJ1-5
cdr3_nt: TGTGCCAGTAGTATAGGCCAGGGGGGCAATCAGCCCCAGCATTTT
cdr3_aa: CASSIGQGGNQPQHF

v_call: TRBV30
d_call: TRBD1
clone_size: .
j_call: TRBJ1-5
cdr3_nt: TGTGCCTGGAGCCCGGGGACAGTCAGCAATCAGCCCCAGCATTTT
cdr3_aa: CAWSPGTVSNQPQHF

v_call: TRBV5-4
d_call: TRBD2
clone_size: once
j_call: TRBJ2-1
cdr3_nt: TGTGCCAGCAGCTGGAGGACTAGCGGGACTCCCAATGAGCAGTTCTTC
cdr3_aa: CASSWRTSGTPNEQFF

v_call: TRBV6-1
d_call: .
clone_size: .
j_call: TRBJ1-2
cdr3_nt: TGTGCCAGCAGAGACATTTATCATTATGGCTACACCTTC
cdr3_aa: CASRDIYHYGYTF

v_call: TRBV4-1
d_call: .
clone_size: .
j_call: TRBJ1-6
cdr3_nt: TGCGCCAGCAGCCAAATTTTCCAGGGATCTTCACCCCTCCACTTT
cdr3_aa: CASSQIFQGSSPLHF

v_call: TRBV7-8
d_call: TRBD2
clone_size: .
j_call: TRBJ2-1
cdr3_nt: TGTGCCAGCAGCTGGCCCACTAGCGGCTACAATGAGCAGTTCTTC
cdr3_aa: CASSWPTSGYNEQFF

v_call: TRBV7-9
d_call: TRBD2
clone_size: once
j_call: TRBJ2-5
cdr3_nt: TGTGCCAGCAGCTTAAGCGGGGGAGAGACCCAGTACTTC
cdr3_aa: CASSLSGGETQYF

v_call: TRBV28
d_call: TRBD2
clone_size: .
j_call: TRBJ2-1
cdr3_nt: TGTGCCAGCAGTACACCCGGGACTAGCGGGAGGGAGCAGTTCTTC
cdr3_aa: CASSTPGTSGREQFF

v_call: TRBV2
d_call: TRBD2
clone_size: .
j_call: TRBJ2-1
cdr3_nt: TGTGCCAGCAGTGCGCTCTACGGGACTAGCGGAACATACAATGAGCAGTTCTTC
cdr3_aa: CASSALYGTSGTYNEQFF

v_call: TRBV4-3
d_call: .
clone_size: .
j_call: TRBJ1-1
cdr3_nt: TGCGCCAGCAGCCAAGACCCGGGGAACACTGAAGCTTTCTTT
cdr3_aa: CASSQDPGNTEAFF

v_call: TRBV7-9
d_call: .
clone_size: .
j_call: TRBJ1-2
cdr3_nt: TGTGCCAGCAGCCCCGAACAGGGCTCGCGAAACTATGGCTACACCTTC
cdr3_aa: CASSPEQGSRNYGYTF

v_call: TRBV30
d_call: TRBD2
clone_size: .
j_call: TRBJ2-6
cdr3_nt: TGTGCCTCGACGGTCCTAGCGGGAGGGTCTGGGGCCAACGTCCTGACTTTC
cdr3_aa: CASTVLAGGSGANVLTF

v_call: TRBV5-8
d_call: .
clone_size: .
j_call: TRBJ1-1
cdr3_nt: TGTGCCAGCAGCTTGGGGGGGGGCAACACTGAAGCTTTCTTT
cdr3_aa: CASSLGGGNTEAFF

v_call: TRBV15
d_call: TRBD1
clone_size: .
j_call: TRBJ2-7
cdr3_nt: TGTGCCACCAGCAGAACGACAGGGAGCTCCTACGAGCAGTACTTC
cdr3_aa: CATSRTTGSSYEQYF

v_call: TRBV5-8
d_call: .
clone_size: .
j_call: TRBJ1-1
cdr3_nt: TGTGCCAGCAGCTTCCAGGGCTATGTCACTGAAGCTTTCTTT
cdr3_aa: CASSFQGYVTEAFF